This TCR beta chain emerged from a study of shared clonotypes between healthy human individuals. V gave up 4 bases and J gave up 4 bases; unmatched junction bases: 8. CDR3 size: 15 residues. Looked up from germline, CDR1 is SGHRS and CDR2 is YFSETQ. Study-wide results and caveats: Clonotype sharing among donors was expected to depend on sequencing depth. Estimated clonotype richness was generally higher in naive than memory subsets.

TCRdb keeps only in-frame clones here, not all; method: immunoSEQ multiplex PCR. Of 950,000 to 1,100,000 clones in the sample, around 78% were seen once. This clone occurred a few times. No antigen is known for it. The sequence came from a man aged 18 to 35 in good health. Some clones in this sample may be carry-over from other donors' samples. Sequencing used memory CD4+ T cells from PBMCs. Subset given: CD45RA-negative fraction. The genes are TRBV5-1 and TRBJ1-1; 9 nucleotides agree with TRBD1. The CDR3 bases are TGCGCCAGCAGCCAACGGACAGGGGTACTCACTGAAGCTTTCTTT. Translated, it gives CASSQRTGVLTEAFF.